This TCR beta chain appears in the sequencing data of a study of cytomegalovirus exposure and HLA in healthy donors. Study-level findings and limits: Accurate prediction of HLA-A and HLA-B alleles (for most subjects) was reportedly achieved from TCR beta sequences. Sequencing likely generated an artifact that appeared as a cluster of highly shared sequence variants. A later analysis found TCR association rates differed by HLA locus, highest for DRB1 and lowest for HLA-C.

Primers for the PCR totalled 60 Vbeta and 13 Jbeta. Generated by immunoSEQ multiplex PCR, the TCRdb table keeps only in-frame clones and is missing some. The sample consists of 110,000 or so clones, about 16% of them appearing once. The germline CDR1 and CDR2 sequences are SGHDT and YYEEEE. The CDR3 has 13 residues. Trimming cost V 2 bases and J 0 bases, with 5 bases left between them. This clone showed up just a few times. Its antigen is not identified. This sequence originates from a female donor in good health and CMV-seronegative. The sequenced sample consisted of PBMCs. The rearrangement joins TRBV5-6 to TRBJ1-1; possibly TRBD1 for D (5 bases). The CDR3 DNA is TGTGCCAGCAGCTTAGGGGTGAACACTGAAGCTTTCTTT. Amino acid sequence: CASSLGVNTEAFF.